The 22 T cell receptor beta chains below were found in one sample sequenced in a study of shared clonotypes between healthy human individuals. Clones were sequenced by immunoSEQ multiplex PCR, and TCRdb holds only the in-frame ones, with some missing. The sample has roughly 1,100,000 clones, about 75% seen once. The source material was memory CD4+ T cells sorted from blood. Indicated subset: CD45RA-negative fraction. All receptors come from a man younger than 30 in good health.

In its sample, this clone was seen once. The chain couples TRBV2 to TRBJ2-7; 13 bases are a match to TRBD2. CDR1 is SNHLY and CDR2 is FYNNEI in the germline V gene. The junction had 8 bases not matched to a gene; V was cut back by 7 bases and J by 5 bases. The CDR3 is 15 residues long. The DNA for the CDR3 is TGTGCCAGCACTGGACTAGCGGGGGTACAAGACGAGCAGTACTTC. Translated, it gives CASTGLAGVQDEQYF.

The J gene is TRBJ1-3, the V gene TRBV28; 7 bases map to TRBD1. Germline CDR1 MDHEN, CDR2 SYDVKM. The CDR3 runs to 15 residues. Trimming took 5 bases from V and 0 from J; bases not matched to a gene: 4. The CDR3 spells CASSPGDSSGNTIYF. The CDR3 coding sequence is TGTGCCAGCAGTCCCGGGGACAGCTCTGGAAACACCATATATTTT.

The chain carries TRBV5-1 and TRBJ1-5, with D uncertain. Germline loops: CDR1 SGHRS, CDR2 YFSETQ. The CDR3 is made up of 14 amino acids. Between the trimmed V and J ends, which lost 4 bases and 2 bases, there was a span of 10 bases. The CDR3 nucleotides read TGCGCCAGCAGCCCCGGGAGTGGCAATCAGCCCCAGCATTTT. The encoded protein is CASSPGSGNQPQHF.

V is TRBV7-9 and J is TRBJ2-1; 10 bases align to TRBD2. The CDR3 is 15 amino acids. Germline values: CDR1 SEHNR, CDR2 FQNEAQ (reference sequence). Trimming at V came to 4 bases and at J to 5 bases, leaving 5 bases not matched to a gene. As DNA, the CDR3 is TGTGCCAGCAGCTCCGGGACTAGCGTGAACAATGAGCAGTTCTTC. Translation: CASSSGTSVNNEQFF. The full variable domain, with the rest looked up from reference TRBV7-9 and TRBJ2-1, is DTGVSQNPRHKITKRGQNVTFRCDPISEHNRLYWYRQTLGQGPEFLTYFQNEAQLEKSRLLSDRFSAERPKGSFSTLEIQRTEQGDSAMYLCASSSGTSVNNEQFFGPGTRLTVL.

V usage is TRBV5-5 and J usage is TRBJ1-5, with 10 positions matching TRBD1. V was clipped by 3 bases and J by 7 bases; unmatched bases: 4. The CDR3 has 14 residues. Germline V gene data show CDR1 as SGHKS and CDR2 as YYEKEE (reference sequence). CDR3 loop: CASSSGQGIQPQHF. The CDR3 nucleotides read TGTGCCAGCAGCTCGGGACAGGGGATCCAGCCCCAGCATTTT.

As concerns this clone: Given a much more abundant clone one base away, this may be a read error. The V call is TRBV2, the J call TRBJ2-5, with 9 bases aligning to TRBD2. Germline CDR1 and CDR2: SNHLY and FYNNEI. Trimming removed 6 bases from V and 5 bases from J; junction bases left unmatched: 4. The CDR3 contains 13 residues. The CDR3 coding sequence is TGTGCCAGCAGCTGGACTAGCGCGGAGACCCAGTACTTC. It translates to CASSWTSAETQYF.

In this sample, this clone turned up many times. CDR3 sequence (DNA): TGTGCCATCAGTGGACAACAGGGACGCCAGAACACTGAAGCTTTCTTT. This encodes CAISGQQGRQNTEAFF. The chain carries TRBV10-3 and TRBJ1-1, with a weak D call TRBD1 (6 bases). Trimming took off 4 bases at V and 1 base at J, with 16 bases between the two ends. The CDR3 consists of 16 residues. The germline gives CDR1 ENHRY, CDR2 SYGVKD.

The chain links TRBV7-2 to TRBJ1-1; unclear D gene. The CDR3 runs to 14 residues. Trimming removed 3 bases from V and 0 bases from J, with 8 bases in between. CDR1 and CDR2 from the germline V gene are SGHTA and FQGNSA. CDR3 protein: CASSLMGLNTEAFF. In DNA form, the CDR3 reads TGTGCCAGCAGCTTGATGGGTCTGAACACTGAAGCTTTCTTT. Based on the CDR3 plus reference TRBV7-2 and TRBJ1-1, the full variable domain is GAGVSQSPSNKVTEKGKDVELRCDPISGHTALYWYRQSLGQGLEFLIYFQGNSAPDKSGLPSDRFSAERTGGSVSTLTIQRTQQEDSAVYLCASSLMGLNTEAFFGQGTRLTVV.

This chain joins TRBV2 and TRBJ1-1, with TRBD1 as a possible D gene (6 bases). The germline gives CDR1 SNHLY, CDR2 FYNNEI. The CDR3 length is 15 residues. V shed 8 bases and J shed 1 base, with 17 bases lying between them. This chain's CDR3 is CASGDLRGKNTEAFF. The CDR3, as DNA: TGTGCCAGCGGGGACCTCAGGGGTAAGAACACTGAAGCTTTCTTT.

The J gene is TRBJ2-3, the V gene TRBV5-4, with 9 bases matching TRBD2. Germline CDR1 is SGHNT and CDR2 is YYREEE (reference sequence). The CDR3 contains 15 residues. V trimming: 6 bases; J trimming: 6 bases; junction bases outside the gene matches: 11. The CDR3 DNA sequence: TGTGCCAGCACCCGGGCCCCAGCGGGAGGCGATACGCAGTATTTT. Residues: CASTRAPAGGDTQYF.

This clone occurred a few times. The chain employs TRBV6-1 and TRBJ1-4; D call uncertain. Germline CDR1 and CDR2: MNHNS and SASEGT. V was shortened by 1 base and J by 7 bases, with 13 bases between the two germline ends. The CDR3 has 15 residues. The DNA for the CDR3 is TGTGCCAGCAGTGAAGTGCGGGCAGCGGCTGAAAAACTGTTTTTT. Translation gives CASSEVRAAAEKLFF.

The sample holds one count of this clone. This chain connects TRBV5-1 to TRBJ2-7; D gene uncertain. CDR1 is SGHRS, CDR2 YFSETQ, per germline. CDR3 length equals 14 residues. Trimming pared 5 bases from V and 0 bases from J, leaving 12 bases between. CDR3 nucleotide sequence: TGCGCCAGCAGTTCTCGATCCAGCTCCTACGAGCAGTACTTC. This translates into CASSSRSSSYEQYF. The full variable domain, with the rest looked up from reference TRBV5-1 and TRBJ2-7, is KAGVTQTPRYLIKTRGQQVTLSCSPISGHRSVSWYQQTPGQGLQFLFEYFSETQRNKGNFPGRFSGRQFSNSRSEMNVSTLELGDSALYLCASSSRSSSYEQYFGPGTRLTVT.

The chain links TRBV6-6 to TRBJ1-6; 7 nucleotides align to TRBD1. Germline-derived CDR1 and CDR2 are MNHNY and SVGAGI (reference sequence). J gave up 9 bases and V 7 bases, and 9 bases lay outside the gene matches. The CDR3 sequence is 14 residues long. The CDR3 DNA reads TGTGCCAGCACCTACACAGGGGCAAGTTCACCCCTCCACTTT. Protein: CASTYTGASSPLHF.

The chain has TRBV2 and TRBJ1-3; D ambiguous. The V gene's germline CDR1 is SNHLY and CDR2 FYNNEI. The CDR3 spans 15 residues. Trimming took 2 bases from V and 0 from J, leaving 8 bases between them. Here the CDR3 DNA reads TGTGCCAGCAGTGAATCCTGGAGCTCTGGAAACACCATATATTTT. This encodes CASSESWSSGNTIYF.

This chain links TRBV4-2 with TRBJ2-7; TRBD1 aligns across 9 bases. Germline lookup yields CDR1 LGHNA and CDR2 YNFKEQ. Unmatched junction bases numbered 8, after V lost 0 bases and J lost 5 bases. The CDR3 is 16 residues long. CDR3 DNA sequence: TGTGCCAGCAGCCAAGAAATACAGGGGGCGCCTCACGAGCAGTACTTC. Its protein is CASSQEIQGAPHEQYF.

The chain joins TRBV4-3 to TRBJ2-1; 8 nucleotides align to TRBD1. The V and J ends lost 0 bases and 0 bases, in that order; junction bases with no gene match: 7. The CDR3 totals 18 residues. Germline V gene lookup returns CDR1 LGHNA and CDR2 YSLEER. The CDR3 nucleotides are TGCGCCAGCAGCCAAGAATGGAGACAGGGGTCCTCCTACAATGAGCAGTTCTTC. Translated, it gives CASSQEWRQGSSYNEQFF.

The chain couples TRBV4-3 to TRBJ1-6; D remains unclear. Germline CDR1 and CDR2: LGHNA and YSLEER. V shed 0 bases and J shed 13 bases, with 13 bases lying between them. The CDR3 is 14 residues long. The CDR3, as DNA: TGCGCCAGCAGCCAAGAGTCCAGGATGGAGCCCCTCCACTTT. Its protein is CASSQESRMEPLHF.

The genes are TRBV30 and TRBJ2-7; TRBD1 might be the D (5 bases). CDR3 length: 12 amino acids. The germline V gene encodes CDR1 GTSNPN and CDR2 SVGIG (reference sequence). The CDR3 coding sequence is TGTGCTTTTAGGGGCCTTACGGAGAAGCAGTACTTC. This sequence encodes CAFRGLTEKQYF.

With respect to this clone: At the DNA level, this CDR3 is encoded by other sequences in the same sample as well. The rearrangement links TRBV5-1 to TRBJ2-3; TRBD2 matches 7 bases. The CDR3 spans 13 residues. Per germline, CDR1 SGHRS and CDR2 YFSETQ. V lost 2 bases and J lost 6; bases outside the gene matches: 3. DNA of the CDR3: TGCGCCAGCAGCTTAAGGGGAGGGGATACGCAGTATTTT. It specifies CASSLRGGDTQYF.

This chain joins TRBV28 and TRBJ2-5; 11 bases agree with TRBD1. The ends lost 5 bases at V and 7 bases at J; junction bases unmatched: 9. In germline, CDR1 is MDHEN, CDR2 SYDVKM. CDR3 length equals 15 residues. The DNA of the CDR3 is TGTGCCAGCAGTGCCCGGGACAGGGGGATAGGGACCCAGTACTTC. Translation: CASSARDRGIGTQYF. Combining the CDR3 with reference TRBV28 and TRBJ2-5 gives the whole variable domain DVKVTQSSRYLVKRTGEKVFLECVQDMDHENMFWYRQDPGLGLRLIYFSYDVKMKEKGDIPEGYSVSREKKERFSLILESASTNQTSMYLCASSARDRGIGTQYFGPGTRLLVL.

CDR3 in amino acids: CASSSGPSGNTIYF. CDR3 bases: TGTGCCAGCAGCTCCGGGCCCTCTGGAAACACCATATATTTT. This chain joins TRBV7-3 and TRBJ1-3; D call uncertain. The CDR3 totals 14 residues. V was clipped by 4 bases and J by 0 bases, with 7 bases between them. Germline CDR1 is SGHTA and CDR2 is FQGTGA.

The chain links TRBV28 to TRBJ2-2; 7 nucleotides agree with TRBD1. V was clipped by 3 bases and J by 0 bases; unmatched bases: 1. The germline CDR1 and CDR2 sequences are MDHEN and SYDVKM. The CDR3 contains 15 residues. This CDR3 is CASSLTGPNTGELFF. The CDR3 DNA sequence: TGTGCCAGCAGTTTGACAGGGCCGAACACCGGGGAGCTGTTTTTT.